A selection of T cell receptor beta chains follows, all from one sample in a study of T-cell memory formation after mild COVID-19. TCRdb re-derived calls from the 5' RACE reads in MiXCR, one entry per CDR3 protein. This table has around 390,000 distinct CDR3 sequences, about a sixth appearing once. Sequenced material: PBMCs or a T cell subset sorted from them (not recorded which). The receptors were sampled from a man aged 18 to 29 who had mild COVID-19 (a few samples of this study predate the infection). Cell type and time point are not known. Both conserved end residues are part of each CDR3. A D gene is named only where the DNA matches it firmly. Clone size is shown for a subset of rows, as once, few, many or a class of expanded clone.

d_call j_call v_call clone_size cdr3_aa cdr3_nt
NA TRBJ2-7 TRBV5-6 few CASSLGAGWSSYEQYF TGTGCCAGCAGCTTGGGGGCGGGTTGGAGCTCCTACGAGCAGTACTTC
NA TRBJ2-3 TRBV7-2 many CASSPRGPDTQYF TGTGCCAGCAGCCCACGGGGCCCAGATACGCAGTATTTT
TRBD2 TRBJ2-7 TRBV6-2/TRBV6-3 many CASSYSGLAWYEQYF TGTGCCAGCAGTTACTCCGGACTAGCGTGGTACGAGCAGTACTTC
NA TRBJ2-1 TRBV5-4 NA CASSFEGYEQFF TGTGCCAGCAGCTTTGAGGGATATGAGCAGTTCTTC
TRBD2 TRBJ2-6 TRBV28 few CASSRRGAGANVLTF TGTGCCAGCTCCCGGCGGGGGGCCGGGGCCAACGTCCTGACTTTC
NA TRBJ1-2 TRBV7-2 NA CASSLRGTNYGYTF TGTGCCAGCAGCTTACGGGGGACCAACTATGGCTACACCTTC
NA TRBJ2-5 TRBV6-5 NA CASSSKKTQYF TGTGCCAGCAGTAGCAAAAAGACCCAGTACTTC
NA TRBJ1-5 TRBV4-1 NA CASSQDLGLWNQPQHF TGCGCCAGCAGCCAAGATCTCGGCCTATGGAATCAGCCCCAGCATTTT
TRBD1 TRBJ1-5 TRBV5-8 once CASSRTRGLGQPQHF TGTGCCAGCAGCCGGACCAGGGGGCTGGGTCAGCCCCAGCATTTT
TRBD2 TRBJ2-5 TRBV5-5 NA CASSLGPGGKTQYF TGTGCCAGCAGCTTAGGACCGGGGGGGAAGACCCAGTACTTC
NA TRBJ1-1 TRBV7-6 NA CASSRRAYTEAFF TGTGCCAGCAGCCGCAGGGCGTACACTGAAGCTTTCTTT
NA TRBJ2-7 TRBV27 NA CASSSPARTFSEQYF TGTGCCAGCAGCTCGCCAGCTCGGACATTCTCCGAGCAGTACTTC
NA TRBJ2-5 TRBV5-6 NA CASSSSRVRETQYF TGTGCCAGCAGCTCCTCAAGGGTCCGGGAGACCCAGTACTTC
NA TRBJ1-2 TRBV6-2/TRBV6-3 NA CASSYSGGSNYGYTF TGTGCCAGCAGTTACTCAGGGGGATCGAACTATGGCTACACCTTC
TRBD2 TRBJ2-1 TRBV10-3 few CAISGQRGDYNEQFF TGTGCCATCAGTGGGCAGCGGGGGGACTACAATGAGCAGTTCTTC
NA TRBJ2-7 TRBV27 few CASSLGSSMGQYF TGTGCCAGCAGTCTGGGCAGCTCGATGGGGCAGTACTTC
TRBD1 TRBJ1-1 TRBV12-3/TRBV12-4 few CASRRDSRGLIMNTEAFF TGTGCCAGCCGCAGGGATTCGAGGGGGCTGATAATGAACACTGAAGCTTTCTTT
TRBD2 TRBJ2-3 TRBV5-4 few CASSSSGGARTDTQYF TGTGCCAGCAGCTCTAGCGGGGGGGCCAGGACAGATACGCAGTATTTT
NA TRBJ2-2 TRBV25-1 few CASSDREGTGELFF TGTGCCAGCAGTGACAGGGAAGGTACCGGGGAGCTGTTTTTT
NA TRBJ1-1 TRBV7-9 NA CASSFPTDTEAFF TGTGCCAGCAGCTTCCCGACAGACACTGAAGCTTTCTTT
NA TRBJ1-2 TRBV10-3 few CAISEVEDYGYTF TGTGCCATCAGTGAAGTGGAGGACTATGGCTACACCTTC
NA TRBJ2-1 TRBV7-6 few CASSPQSLANEQFF TGTGCCAGCAGCCCTCAGAGCCTAGCGAATGAGCAGTTCTTC
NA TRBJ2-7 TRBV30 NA CAWSVDRGVDEQYF TGTGCCTGGAGTGTAGATAGGGGGGTCGACGAGCAGTACTTC
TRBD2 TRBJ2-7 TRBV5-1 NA CASNQGGLAGYEQYF TGCGCCAGCAACCAGGGCGGACTAGCTGGCTACGAGCAGTACTTC
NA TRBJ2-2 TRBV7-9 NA CASSLWTNTGELFF TGTGCCAGCAGCTTATGGACAAACACCGGGGAGCTGTTTTTT
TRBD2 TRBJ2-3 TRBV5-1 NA CASSLGVAGGRADTQYF TGCGCCAGCAGCTTGGGCGTAGCGGGGGGCAGGGCAGATACGCAGTATTTT
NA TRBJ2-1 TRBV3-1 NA CASSQGTVSYNEQFF TGTGCCAGCAGCCAAGGGACGGTTTCCTACAATGAGCAGTTCTTC
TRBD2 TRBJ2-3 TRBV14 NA CASSQDLGLADTDTQYF TGTGCCAGCAGCCAAGATCTGGGCCTAGCGGACACAGATACGCAGTATTTT
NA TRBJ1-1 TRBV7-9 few CASSLNTGEAFF TGTGCCAGCAGCCTTAACACAGGTGAAGCTTTCTTT
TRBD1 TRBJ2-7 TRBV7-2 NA CASSRPGTGSSYEQYF TGTGCCAGCAGCCGGCCGGGGACAGGTAGCTCCTACGAGCAGTACTTC
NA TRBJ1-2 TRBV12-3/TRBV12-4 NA CASMLGSYTF TGTGCCAGCATGTTGGGAAGCTACACCTTC
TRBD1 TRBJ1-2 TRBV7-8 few CASSPGTDGYGYTF TGTGCCAGCAGCCCCGGGACAGATGGATATGGCTACACCTTC
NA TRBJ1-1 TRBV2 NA CASNRAFQSEPFF TGTGCCAGCAATAGGGCGTTCCAGTCTGAGCCTTTCTTT
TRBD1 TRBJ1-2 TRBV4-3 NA CASSSRTGNGYTF TGCGCCAGCAGCTCCCGGACAGGGAATGGCTACACCTTC
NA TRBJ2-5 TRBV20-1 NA CSATSRHGHETQYF TGCAGTGCCACCTCTAGACACGGCCACGAGACCCAGTACTTC
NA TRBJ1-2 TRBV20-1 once CSAKGEVLGYTF TGCAGTGCAAAGGGGGAGGTCCTTGGCTACACCTTC
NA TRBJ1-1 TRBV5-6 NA CASSLGVGMNTEAFF TGTGCCAGCAGCTTGGGGGTGGGAATGAACACTGAAGCTTTCTTT
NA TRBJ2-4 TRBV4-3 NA CASSQGHRHRIAKNIQYF TGCGCCAGCAGCCAAGGACACAGACACCGGATAGCCAAAAACATTCAGTACTTC
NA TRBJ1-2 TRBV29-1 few CSVRLLQPYGYTF TGCAGCGTACGACTGCTGCAGCCCTATGGCTACACCTTC
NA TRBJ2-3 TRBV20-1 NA CSASPDDYTDTQYF TGCAGTGCTAGTCCCGATGACTACACAGATACGCAGTATTTT
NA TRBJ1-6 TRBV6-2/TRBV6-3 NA CASSGYLGVTLHF TGTGCCAGCAGTGGGTACTTGGGCGTTACCCTCCACTTT
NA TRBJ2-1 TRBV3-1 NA CASSQDRGSRQFF TGTGCCAGCAGCCAAGATCGGGGGAGTCGACAGTTCTTC